This TCR beta chain appears in the sequencing data of a study of T cell changes during pregnancy in multiple sclerosis. This CDR3 is 13 amino acids long. Trimming took 4 bases from V and 7 from J, leaving 14 bases between them. Germline CDR1 MNHNY, CDR2 SVGAGI (reference sequence). Profiling relied on immunoSEQ multiplex PCR, and the TCRdb table lists in-frame clones only, not all of them. The table includes under 45,000 clones, roughly 89% detected once. The count of this clone is one. Material: CD4+ T cells from peripheral blood mononuclear cells, obtained in the first trimester of pregnancy. The rearrangement links TRBV6-6 to TRBJ2-7, with D possibly matching TRBD1 (6 bases). This clonotype originated in a female donor with multiple sclerosis, enrolled in a pregnancy study. DNA for the CDR3: TGTGCCAGCAGTTTCCTCGGGCAGGGGGAGCAGTACTTC. It yields the protein CASSFLGQGEQYF.